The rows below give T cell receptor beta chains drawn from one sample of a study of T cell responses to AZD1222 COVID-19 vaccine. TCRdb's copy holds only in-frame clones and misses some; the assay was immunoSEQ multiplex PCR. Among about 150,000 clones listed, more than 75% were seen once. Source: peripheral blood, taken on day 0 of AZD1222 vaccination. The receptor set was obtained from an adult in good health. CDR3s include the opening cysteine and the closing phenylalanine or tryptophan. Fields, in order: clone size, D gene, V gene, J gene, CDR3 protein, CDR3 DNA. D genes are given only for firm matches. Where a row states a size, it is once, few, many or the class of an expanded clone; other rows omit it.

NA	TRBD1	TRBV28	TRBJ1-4	CASSPGQGYEKLFF	TGTGCCAGCAGTCCGGGACAGGGGTATGAAAAACTGTTTTTT
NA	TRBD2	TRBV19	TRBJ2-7	CASSNGLADYEQYF	TGTGCCAGTAGTAACGGACTAGCGGACTACGAGCAGTACTTC
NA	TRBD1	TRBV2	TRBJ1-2	CASRATGLRYGYTF	TGTGCCAGCAGGGCGACAGGGCTGCGGTATGGCTACACCTTC
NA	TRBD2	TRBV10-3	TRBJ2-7	CATRLAGDIGEQYF	TGTGCCACTCGACTAGCGGGAGACATTGGCGAGCAGTACTTC
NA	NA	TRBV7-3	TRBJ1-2	CASSPGASGGYTF	TGTGCCAGCAGCCCCGGGGCCTCAGGGGGCTACACCTTC
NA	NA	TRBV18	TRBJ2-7	CASSLGERGEQYF	TGTGCCAGCTCCCTAGGAGAGAGGGGCGAGCAGTACTTC
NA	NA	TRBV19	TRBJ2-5	CASTPGPEGKTQYF	TGTGCCAGTACCCCGGGCCCCGAGGGAAAGACCCAGTACTTC
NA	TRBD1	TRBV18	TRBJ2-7	CASSAGQGNEQYF	TGTGCCAGCTCCGCGGGACAGGGAAACGAGCAGTACTTC
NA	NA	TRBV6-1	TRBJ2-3	CASSEPSAPENTQYF	TGTGCCAGCAGTGAACCCAGCGCTCCTGAGAATACGCAGTATTTT
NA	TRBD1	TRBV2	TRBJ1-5	CASSPQGAPNQPQHF	TGTGCCAGCAGCCCACAGGGGGCCCCCAATCAGCCCCAGCATTTT
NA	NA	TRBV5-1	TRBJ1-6	CASSLLVSDTGVNSPLHF	TGCGCCAGCAGCTTGCTCGTCTCCGATACGGGGGTTAATTCACCCCTCCACTTT
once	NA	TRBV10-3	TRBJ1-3	CAISAGLGNTIYF	TGTGCCATCAGTGCTGGGTTAGGAAACACCATATATTTT
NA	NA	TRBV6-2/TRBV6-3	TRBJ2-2	CASSYTTGSIGTGELFF	TGTGCCAGCAGTTACACCACAGGGAGTATAGGGACCGGGGAGCTGTTTTTT
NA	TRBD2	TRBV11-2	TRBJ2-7	CASSLGWTSGSYEQYF	TGTGCCAGCAGCTTAGGATGGACTAGCGGGTCCTACGAGCAGTACTTC
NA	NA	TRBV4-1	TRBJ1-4	CASSQDLGATNEKLFF	TGCGCCAGCAGCCAAGATCTTGGGGCGACTAATGAAAAACTGTTTTTT
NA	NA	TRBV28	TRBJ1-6	CASRQFVAYSPLHF	TGTGCCAGCAGACAATTCGTAGCTTATTCACCCCTCCACTTT
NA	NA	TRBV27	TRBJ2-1	CASSDPNNEQFF	TGTGCCAGCAGTGACCCTAACAATGAGCAGTTCTTC
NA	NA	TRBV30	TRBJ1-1	CAWSQIRRGHGTGEAFF	TGTGCCTGGAGCCAGATTCGCCGGGGACACGGAACGGGTGAAGCTTTCTTT
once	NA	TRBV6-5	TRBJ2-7	CASSAGTAPYEQYF	TGTGCCAGCAGCGCCGGGACGGCACCCTACGAGCAGTACTTC
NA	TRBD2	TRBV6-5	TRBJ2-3	CASSDRGLAGDTQYF	TGTGCCAGTTCGGACAGGGGACTAGCGGGAGATACGCAGTATTTT
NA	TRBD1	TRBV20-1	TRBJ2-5	CSATGPETQYF	TGCAGTGCGACAGGGCCGGAGACCCAGTACTTC
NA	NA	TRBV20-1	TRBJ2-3	CSASLPGTLSTDTQYF	TGCAGTGCTAGTTTACCCGGGACCCTAAGCACAGATACGCAGTATTTT
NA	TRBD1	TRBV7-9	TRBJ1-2	CASSLTGVSYGYTF	TGTGCCAGCAGCTTAACAGGGGTCTCCTATGGCTACACCTTC
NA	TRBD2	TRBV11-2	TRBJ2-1	CASSGRTSGRDNEQFF	TGTGCCAGCAGCGGGAGGACTAGCGGGAGAGACAATGAGCAGTTCTTC
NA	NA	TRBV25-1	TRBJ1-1	CASSEMPGGAFF	TGTGCCAGCAGTGAGATGCCAGGAGGAGCTTTCTTT
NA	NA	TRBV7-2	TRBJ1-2	CASSSRAERGYTF	TGTGCCAGCAGCTCACGCGCGGAGCGAGGCTACACCTTC
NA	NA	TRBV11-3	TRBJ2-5	CASPPGGGETQYF	TGTGCCAGTCCTCCCGGGGGAGGAGAGACCCAGTACTTC
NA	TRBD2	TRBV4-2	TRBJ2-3	CASSPLAGGTDTQYF	TGTGCCAGCAGCCCTCTAGCGGGAGGAACAGATACGCAGTATTTT
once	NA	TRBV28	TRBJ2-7	CASSPTLGSYEQYF	TGTGCCAGCAGCCCTACTTTAGGATCCTACGAGCAGTACTTC
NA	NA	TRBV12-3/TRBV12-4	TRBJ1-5	CASSLVGGQPQHF	TGTGCCAGCAGTCTGGTGGGAGGCCAGCCCCAGCATTTT
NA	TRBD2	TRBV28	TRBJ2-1	CASSIQGLANEQFF	TGTGCCAGCAGTATCCAGGGACTAGCCAATGAGCAGTTCTTC
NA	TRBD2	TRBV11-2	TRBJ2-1	CASSLEAGGRNEQFF	TGTGCCAGCAGCTTAGAGGCGGGAGGGAGGAATGAGCAGTTCTTC
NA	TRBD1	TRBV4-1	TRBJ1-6	CASSQGTVAPLHF	TGCGCCAGCAGCCAGGGGACAGTTGCACCCCTCCACTTT
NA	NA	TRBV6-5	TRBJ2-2	CASSYSGGELFF	TGTGCCAGCAGTTACTCGGGGGGGGAGCTGTTTTTT
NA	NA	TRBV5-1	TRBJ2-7	CASSQDYEQYF	TGCGCCAGCAGCCAGGACTACGAGCAGTACTTC
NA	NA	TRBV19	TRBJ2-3	CASSAGHLPSTDTQYF	TGTGCCAGTAGCGCCGGACACCTCCCTAGCACAGATACGCAGTATTTT
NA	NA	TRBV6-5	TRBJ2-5	CASRNGPQETQYF	TGTGCCAGCAGAAACGGACCACAAGAGACCCAGTACTTC
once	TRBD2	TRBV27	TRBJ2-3	CASSFSGSILDTQYF	TGTGCCAGCAGTTTTAGCGGGAGTATCCTAGATACGCAGTATTTT
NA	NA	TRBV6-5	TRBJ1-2	CASSRQDGYTF	TGTGCCAGCAGCCGACAAGATGGCTACACCTTC
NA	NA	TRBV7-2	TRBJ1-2	CASSLPPDTYGYTF	TGTGCCAGCAGCTTGCCACCGGATACCTATGGCTACACCTTC
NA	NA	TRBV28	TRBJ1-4	CASMTDEKLFF	TGTGCCAGCATGACAGATGAAAAACTGTTTTTT
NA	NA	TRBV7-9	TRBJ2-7	CASSFPGEDEQYF	TGTGCCAGCAGCTTCCCAGGGGAGGACGAGCAGTACTTC
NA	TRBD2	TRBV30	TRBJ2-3	CAWSTKLAGADTQYF	TGTGCCTGGAGTACTAAACTAGCGGGAGCAGATACGCAGTATTTT
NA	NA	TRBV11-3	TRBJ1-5	CASSFLQTHSNQPQHF	TGTGCCAGCAGCTTTCTACAGACCCATAGCAATCAGCCCCAGCATTTT
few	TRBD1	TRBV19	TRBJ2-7	CASSSGTGFEQYF	TGTGCCAGTTCCTCGGGGACAGGGTTCGAGCAGTACTTC
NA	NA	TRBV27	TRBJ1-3	CASSFRGSGNTIYF	TGTGCCAGCAGTTTCAGGGGTTCTGGAAACACCATATATTTT
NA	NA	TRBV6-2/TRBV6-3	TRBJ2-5	CASSLKETQYF	TGTGCCAGCAGTTTGAAAGAGACCCAGTACTTC
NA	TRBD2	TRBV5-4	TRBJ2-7	CASSLALSGKRYEQYF	TGTGCCAGCAGCTTGGCCCTGAGCGGGAAACGCTACGAGCAGTACTTC
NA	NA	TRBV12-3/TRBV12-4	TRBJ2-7	CASSLASHYEQYF	TGTGCCAGCAGTTTAGCCAGCCACTACGAGCAGTACTTC